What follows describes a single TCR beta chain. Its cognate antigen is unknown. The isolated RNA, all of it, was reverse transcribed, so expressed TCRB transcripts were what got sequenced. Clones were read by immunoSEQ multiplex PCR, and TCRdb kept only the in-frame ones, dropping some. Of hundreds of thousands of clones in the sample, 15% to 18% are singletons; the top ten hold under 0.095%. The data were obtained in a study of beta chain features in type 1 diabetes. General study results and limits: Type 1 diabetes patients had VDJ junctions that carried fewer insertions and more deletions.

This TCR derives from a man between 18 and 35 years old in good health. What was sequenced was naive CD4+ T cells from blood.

CDR3 loop: CASSLASGYTEAFF. In DNA, the CDR3 is TGCGCCAGCAGCTTGGCAAGTGGGTACACTGAAGCTTTCTTT. The chain couples TRBV5-1 to TRBJ1-1; D gene uncertain. V lost 0 bases, J lost 3 bases, and 9 bases lay in between. The CDR3 is 14 amino acids. Germline V gives CDR1 SGHRS, CDR2 YFSETQ.